This T cell receptor (beta chain) comes out of a study of T cell responses to AZD1222 COVID-19 vaccine. V lost 4 bases to trimming and J lost 2 bases; unmatched junction nucleotides: 15. Germline CDR1 MNHEY, CDR2 SMNVEV (reference sequence). This CDR3 spans 18 amino acids. General observations from the study: Sampling captured repertoires only after the peak T cell response. The donors showed a predominance of white British ancestry and of females, with possible underestimation of clonal diversity.

On this clone: What it binds is not known.

The data were produced by immunoSEQ multiplex PCR, yet TCRdb's version contains in-frame clones alone and is incomplete. This table holds 140,000 or so clones, around 92% found once. The sequence derives from an adult who had recovered from COVID-19. The source was peripheral blood, collected after recovery from COVID-19. V gene TRBV27 combines with J gene TRBJ2-7; 9 nucleotides agree with TRBD2. The CDR3 DNA follows: TGTGCCAGCAGTTCCCTTTCCGGTCTAGCGGGATCCACCTACGAGCAGTACTTC. The encoded protein is CASSSLSGLAGSTYEQYF.